A selection of T cell receptor beta chains follows, all from one sample in a study of T cell clonotyping in hematopoietic cell transplantation. Profiled with immunoSEQ multiplex PCR; TCRdb holds only in-frame clones, not every one. The sample shows about 14,000 clones, around two thirds of them seen only once. The sample taken for sequencing was PBMCs. These receptor sequences come from a human donor who either received an allogeneic hematopoietic cell transplant for a myeloid malignancy or was a related donor (not recorded which). Some clones in this sample may be carry-over from other donors' samples. Each CDR3 is given with its conserved first and last residue. D genes are given only for firm matches. Not all rows give a size; the values are once, few, many and, for expanded clones, a class.

clone size,V gene,D gene,J gene,CDR3 protein,CDR3 DNA
once,TRBV30,NA,TRBJ1-1,CAWSGRAGMNTEAFF,TGTGCCTGGAGCGGCCGAGCTGGTATGAACACTGAAGCTTTCTTT
few,TRBV6-5,NA,TRBJ1-1,CASSKQGYDTEAFF,TGTGCCAGCAGTAAACAGGGTTATGACACTGAAGCTTTCTTT
NA,TRBV30,TRBD1,TRBJ2-6,CAWKGAEPFGANVLTF,TGTGCCTGGAAGGGGGCGGAACCCTTTGGGGCCAACGTCCTGACTTTC
NA,TRBV4-1,TRBD1,TRBJ2-7,CASSQGSDRDSYEQYF,TGCGCCAGCAGCCAAGGTTCGGACAGGGATTCCTACGAGCAGTACTTC
NA,TRBV5-1,NA,TRBJ2-7,CASSLGGRPDHEQYF,TGCGCCAGCAGCTTGGGTGGCAGGCCCGACCACGAGCAGTACTTC
NA,TRBV30,NA,TRBJ2-7,CAGFFPGLYSYEQYF,TGTGCCGGCTTCTTTCCGGGACTGTACTCCTACGAGCAGTACTTC
few,TRBV7-2,TRBD1,TRBJ1-5,CASSLEGTGGRQPQHF,TGTGCCAGCAGCTTAGAGGGGACAGGGGGACGTCAGCCCCAGCATTTT
once,TRBV6-5,NA,TRBJ1-1,CASSGNRGAFF,TGTGCCAGCAGTGGGAATAGGGGAGCTTTCTTT
few,TRBV6-5,NA,TRBJ2-7,CASSKQSQSAYEQYF,TGTGCCAGCAGTAAGCAGAGCCAAAGCGCCTACGAGCAGTACTTC
few,TRBV7-2,TRBD2,TRBJ2-6,CASSILRGGSGANVLTF,TGTGCCAGCAGCATCCTGCGGGGGGGCTCTGGGGCCAACGTCCTGACTTTC
NA,TRBV20-1,NA,TRBJ1-2,CSARGQVGYTF,TGCAGTGCTAGGGGGCAAGTTGGCTACACCTTC
few,TRBV9,TRBD1,TRBJ1-6,CASSLRTGTPLHF,TGTGCCAGCAGCCTCCGGACAGGGACCCCCCTCCACTTT
few,TRBV25-1,TRBD1,TRBJ1-1,CASRKQTGHTEAFF,TGTGCCAGCAGGAAACAGACAGGGCACACTGAAGCTTTCTTT
NA,TRBV30,TRBD1,TRBJ1-2,CAWSADRGNYGYTF,TGTGCCTGGAGTGCGGACAGGGGTAACTATGGCTACACCTTC
NA,TRBV30,NA,TRBJ1-5,CAWSGDSNQPQHF,TGTGCCTGGAGCGGGGACAGCAATCAGCCCCAGCATTTT
NA,TRBV29-1,NA,TRBJ2-7,CSVGVSYEQYF,TGCAGCGTTGGCGTCTCCTACGAGCAGTACTTC
NA,TRBV29-1,NA,TRBJ2-1,CSVEGVGAYNEQFF,TGCAGCGTTGAAGGGGTCGGGGCCTACAATGAGCAGTTCTTC
NA,TRBV25-1,NA,TRBJ1-6,CASSELGNSPLHF,TGTGCCAGCAGTGAACTCGGGAATTCACCCCTCCACTTT
NA,TRBV28,NA,TRBJ1-5,CASSLTGVGSNQPQHF,TGTGCCAGCAGTTTAACCGGGGTAGGGAGCAATCAGCCCCAGCATTTT
NA,TRBV7-2,NA,TRBJ2-4,CASSQDASGIQYF,TGTGCCAGCAGCCAGGACGCCTCAGGCATTCAGTACTTC
NA,TRBV6-5,NA,TRBJ1-5,CASSPQSYSNQPQHF,TGTGCCAGCAGCCCACAGAGCTATAGCAATCAGCCCCAGCATTTT
once,TRBV5-4,NA,TRBJ2-7,CASSSPGLHEQYF,TGTGCCAGCAGCTCCCCGGGGCTCCACGAGCAGTACTTC
few,TRBV28,NA,TRBJ1-5,CASIPAGRNQPQHF,TGTGCCAGCATCCCGGCCGGTCGCAATCAGCCCCAGCATTTT
NA,TRBV25-1,NA,TRBJ2-3,CASSDAGGTDTQYF,TGTGCCAGCAGTGATGCAGGGGGCACAGATACGCAGTATTTT
NA,TRBV2,TRBD2,TRBJ2-7,CASSEPPAGGSDEQYF,TGTGCCAGCAGTGAACCCCCGGCGGGCGGGAGCGACGAGCAGTACTTC
NA,TRBV30,NA,TRBJ2-7,CAWSEQHEQYF,TGTGCCTGGAGTGAACAGCACGAGCAGTACTTC
NA,TRBV7-8,TRBD2,TRBJ2-1,CASSPSGGAHEQFF,TGTGCCAGCAGCCCTAGCGGGGGGGCCCATGAGCAGTTCTTC
medium-sized,TRBV28,NA,TRBJ2-1,CASTLGLGEQFF,TGTGCCAGCACCCTGGGGCTGGGGGAGCAGTTCTTC
NA,TRBV5-8,NA,TRBJ1-4,CASSFGKGSYEKLFF,TGTGCCAGCAGCTTCGGGAAAGGGTCATACGAAAAACTGTTTTTT
NA,TRBV29-1,NA,TRBJ1-2,CSAAAGDNGYTF,TGCAGCGCCGCGGCGGGGGATAATGGCTACACCTTC
NA,TRBV6-1,NA,TRBJ2-7,CASRLGTYEQYF,TGTGCCAGCCGACTAGGGACCTACGAGCAGTACTTC
NA,TRBV15,NA,TRBJ2-5,CATSRDLQETQYF,TGTGCCACCAGCAGAGATCTCCAGGAGACCCAGTACTTC
few,TRBV30,NA,TRBJ1-1,CAWSVSGSTEAFF,TGTGCCTGGAGTGTATCTGGTAGCACTGAAGCTTTCTTT
NA,TRBV30,TRBD1,TRBJ2-2,CAWRGQETNTGELFF,TGTGCCTGGAGAGGACAGGAAACAAACACCGGGGAGCTGTTTTTT
few,TRBV28,TRBD1,TRBJ1-2,CASRLDRVGYTF,TGTGCCAGCAGGCTGGACAGGGTTGGCTACACCTTC
medium-sized,TRBV29-1,NA,TRBJ1-5,CSVAGLDQPQHF,TGCAGCGTTGCAGGGCTGGATCAGCCCCAGCATTTT
NA,TRBV25-1,TRBD1,TRBJ2-7,CASSEYREDRVTVNEQYF,TGTGCCAGCAGTGAATATCGAGAGGACAGGGTTACAGTAAACGAGCAGTACTTC